These T cell receptor beta chains were read from a single sample in a study of T cell responses to AZD1222 COVID-19 vaccine. TCRdb's table, derived via immunoSEQ multiplex PCR, lists solely in-frame clones and lacks some. This sample has around 130,000 clones, with roughly nine tenths found just once. Sequences were derived from peripheral blood, sampled on day 0 of AZD1222 vaccination. These receptors were taken from an adult in good health. Both conserved end residues are part of each CDR3. Fields, in order: J gene, V gene, CDR3 protein.

TRBJ1-6 TRBV11-2 CASSLGGQGSSPLHF
TRBJ2-3 TRBV15 CATSRDRGVYTQYF
TRBJ1-1 TRBV11-2 CASKDSFEAFF
TRBJ1-4 TRBV5-5 CASSLVAGDPLNEKLFF
TRBJ2-3 TRBV11-1 CASSRLAASTDTQYF
TRBJ2-1 TRBV19 CASRKQGVETYNEQFF
TRBJ2-1 TRBV7-2 CASSLAGTSKNEQFF
TRBJ1-1 TRBV30 CAWSASERRKAFF
TRBJ2-2 TRBV10-3 CAISESLRGPNTGELFF
TRBJ2-7 TRBV19 CASRTGYEQYF
TRBJ1-3 TRBV9 CASSHRDSWDTIYF
TRBJ1-5 TRBV7-8 CASSLDLGQGYSNQPQHF
TRBJ1-2 TRBV2 CASSVGSAYGYTF
TRBJ2-7 TRBV19 CASRARGQSTSYEQYF
TRBJ2-1 TRBV10-2 CASSGGVYHNEQFF
TRBJ1-1 TRBV6-5 CASKTGNTEAFF
TRBJ1-4 TRBV28 CASSRPLRAPSEKLFF
TRBJ1-6 TRBV6-5 CASSYKQGDSPLHF
TRBJ2-1 TRBV5-1 CASSPGGALAWKGNEQFF
TRBJ2-2 TRBV18 CASSPLLGEWTTGELFF
TRBJ1-1 TRBV28 CASSFAQGSLNTEAFF
TRBJ2-3 TRBV5-6 CASSSIAGGREDTQYF
TRBJ1-5 TRBV12-3/TRBV12-4 CASRSGFAWPQHF
TRBJ1-4 TRBV7-9 CASSLLPNEKLFF
TRBJ2-7 TRBV12-3/TRBV12-4 CASSYDRGDEQYF
TRBJ2-7 TRBV23-1 CASLGSFRRQDYEQYF
TRBJ1-1 TRBV27 CASSPGGLNTEAFF
TRBJ1-4 TRBV5-1 CASSLGGVPTNEKLFF
TRBJ2-5 TRBV10-2 CASTGGETQYF
TRBJ2-5 TRBV9 CASSVQPGRSETQYF
TRBJ2-7 TRBV29-1 CSVRRASSYEQYF
TRBJ2-2 TRBV6-5 CASRSRAQTGELFF
TRBJ1-5 TRBV5-1 CASSLGQAANQPQHF